This T cell receptor (beta chain) appears in the sequencing data of a study of blood T cell repertoires in COVID-19. Study-wide context: PBMCs, B-cell-depleted T cells, or T cells were the source of the cDNA or gDNA that made up the material.

In the study's own analysis: Nucleated cell number was recorded as an estimate derived from reference gene primer amplification. Some clones are missing from TCRdb's copy, which holds only in-frame ones; the method was immunoSEQ multiplex PCR. V and J calls and clone size are those listed in that table; D and trimming were worked out from the DNA. Here the sample spans 140,000 to 150,000 clones, approximately 80% being singletons. V was pared by 5 bases and J by 0 bases, with 8 bases between. CDR1 SGHNT and CDR2 YYREEE come from the germline V gene (reference sequence). CDR3 length: 13 residues. The chain employs TRBV5-4 and TRBJ1-1; tentative D call: TRBD1 (5 bases). The receptor's source is a human donor in a cohort sampled during active COVID-19. Sample: peripheral blood. CDR3 bases: TGTGCCAGCAGACCGGGGGTGAACACTGAAGCTTTCTTT. Translating gives CASRPGVNTEAFF.